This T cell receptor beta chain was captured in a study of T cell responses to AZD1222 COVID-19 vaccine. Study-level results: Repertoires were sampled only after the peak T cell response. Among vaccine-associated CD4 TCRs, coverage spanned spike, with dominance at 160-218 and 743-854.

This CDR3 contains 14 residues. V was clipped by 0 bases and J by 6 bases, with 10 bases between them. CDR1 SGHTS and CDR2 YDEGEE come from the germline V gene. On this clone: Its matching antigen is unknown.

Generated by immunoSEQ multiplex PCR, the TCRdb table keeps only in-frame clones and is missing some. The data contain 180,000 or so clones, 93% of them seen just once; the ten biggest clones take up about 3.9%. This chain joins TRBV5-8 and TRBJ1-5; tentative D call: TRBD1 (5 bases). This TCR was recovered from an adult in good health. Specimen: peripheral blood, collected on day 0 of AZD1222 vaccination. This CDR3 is CASSLGQGGQPQHF. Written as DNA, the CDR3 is TGTGCCAGCAGCTTGGGCCAGGGTGGTCAGCCCCAGCATTTT.